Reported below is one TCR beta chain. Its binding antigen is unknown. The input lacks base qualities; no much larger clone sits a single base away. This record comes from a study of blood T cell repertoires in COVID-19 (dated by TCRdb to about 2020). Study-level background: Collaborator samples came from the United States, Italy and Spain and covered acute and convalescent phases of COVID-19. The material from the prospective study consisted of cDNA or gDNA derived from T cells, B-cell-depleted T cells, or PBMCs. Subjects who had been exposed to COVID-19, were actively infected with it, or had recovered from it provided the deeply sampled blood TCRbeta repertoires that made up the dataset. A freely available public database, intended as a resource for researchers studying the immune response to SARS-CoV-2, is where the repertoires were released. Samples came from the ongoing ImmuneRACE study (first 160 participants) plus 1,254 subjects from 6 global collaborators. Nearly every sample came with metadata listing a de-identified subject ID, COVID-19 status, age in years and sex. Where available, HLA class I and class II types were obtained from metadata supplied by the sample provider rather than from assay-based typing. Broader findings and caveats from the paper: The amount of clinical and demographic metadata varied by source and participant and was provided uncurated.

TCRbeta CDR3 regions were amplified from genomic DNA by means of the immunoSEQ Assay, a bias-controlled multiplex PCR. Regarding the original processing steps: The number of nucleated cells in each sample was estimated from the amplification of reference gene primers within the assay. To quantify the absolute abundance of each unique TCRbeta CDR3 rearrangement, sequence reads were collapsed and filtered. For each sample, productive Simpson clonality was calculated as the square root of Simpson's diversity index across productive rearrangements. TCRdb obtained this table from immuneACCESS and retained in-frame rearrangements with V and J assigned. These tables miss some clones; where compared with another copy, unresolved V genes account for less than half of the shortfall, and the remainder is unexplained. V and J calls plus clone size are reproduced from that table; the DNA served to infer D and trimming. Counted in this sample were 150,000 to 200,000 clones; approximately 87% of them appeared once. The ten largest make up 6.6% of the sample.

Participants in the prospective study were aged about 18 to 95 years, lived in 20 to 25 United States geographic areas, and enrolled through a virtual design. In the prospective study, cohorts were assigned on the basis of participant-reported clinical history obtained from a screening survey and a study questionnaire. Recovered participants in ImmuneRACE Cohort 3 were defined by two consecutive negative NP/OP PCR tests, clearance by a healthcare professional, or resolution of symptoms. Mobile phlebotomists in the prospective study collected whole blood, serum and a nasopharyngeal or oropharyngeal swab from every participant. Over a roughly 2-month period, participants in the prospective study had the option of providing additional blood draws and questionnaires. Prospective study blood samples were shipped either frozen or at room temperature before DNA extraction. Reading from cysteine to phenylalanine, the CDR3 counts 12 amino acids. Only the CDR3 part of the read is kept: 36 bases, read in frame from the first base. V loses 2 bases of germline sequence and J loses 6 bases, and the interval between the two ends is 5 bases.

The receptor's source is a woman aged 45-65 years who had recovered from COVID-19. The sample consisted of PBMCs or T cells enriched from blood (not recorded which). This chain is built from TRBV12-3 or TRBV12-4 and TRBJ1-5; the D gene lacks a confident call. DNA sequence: TGTGCCAGCAGTTTAACCGGTCAGCCCCAGCATTTT. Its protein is CASSLTGQPQHF.